What follows is one T cell receptor (beta chain) and its context. The sample originates from a study of blood T cell repertoires in COVID-19. Overall study context: The United States, Italy and Spain supplied acute and convalescent COVID-19 samples. Sources were T cells, B-cell-depleted T cells, or PBMCs; the material itself was cDNA or gDNA.

The Seattle patients, enrolled during active infection, were followed longitudinally. In the study's own analysis: Nucleated cell counts were estimated from reference gene primer amplification. Sequencing used immunoSEQ multiplex PCR; TCRdb keeps in-frame clones, though not all of them. The V and J calls and the clone size are those of that table, but D and trimming were determined from the DNA. This table holds about 480,000 clones, roughly 89% found once. The specimen sequenced was peripheral blood. This TCR was recovered from a woman in her fifties or sixties with COVID-19, enrolled during active disease.

CDR3: CASTALYNSPLHF. CDR3 nucleotides: TGTGCCAGTACAGCCCTCTATAATTCACCCCTCCACTTT. The V call is TRBV6-5, the J call TRBJ1-6; D unresolved. The germline V and J ends were trimmed by 9 bases and 3 bases, with 9 bases remaining between them. The CDR3 has 13 residues. The germline CDR1 and CDR2 sequences are MNHEY and SVGAGI.